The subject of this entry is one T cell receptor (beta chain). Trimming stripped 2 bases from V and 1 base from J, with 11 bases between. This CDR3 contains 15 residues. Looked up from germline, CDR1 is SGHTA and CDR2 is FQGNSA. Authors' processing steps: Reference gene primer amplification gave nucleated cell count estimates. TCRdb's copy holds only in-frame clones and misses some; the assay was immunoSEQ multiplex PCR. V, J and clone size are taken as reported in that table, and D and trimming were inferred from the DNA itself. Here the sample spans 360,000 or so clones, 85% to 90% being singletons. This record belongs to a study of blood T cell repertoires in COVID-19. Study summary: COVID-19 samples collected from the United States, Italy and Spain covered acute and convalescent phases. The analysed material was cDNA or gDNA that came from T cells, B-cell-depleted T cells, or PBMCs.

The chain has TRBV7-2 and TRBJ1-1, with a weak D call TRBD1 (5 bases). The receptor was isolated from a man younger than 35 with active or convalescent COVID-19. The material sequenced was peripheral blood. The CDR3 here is CASSLNRNRNTEAFF. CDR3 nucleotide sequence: TGTGCCAGCAGCTTAAACAGGAACCGGAACACTGAAGCTTTCTTT.